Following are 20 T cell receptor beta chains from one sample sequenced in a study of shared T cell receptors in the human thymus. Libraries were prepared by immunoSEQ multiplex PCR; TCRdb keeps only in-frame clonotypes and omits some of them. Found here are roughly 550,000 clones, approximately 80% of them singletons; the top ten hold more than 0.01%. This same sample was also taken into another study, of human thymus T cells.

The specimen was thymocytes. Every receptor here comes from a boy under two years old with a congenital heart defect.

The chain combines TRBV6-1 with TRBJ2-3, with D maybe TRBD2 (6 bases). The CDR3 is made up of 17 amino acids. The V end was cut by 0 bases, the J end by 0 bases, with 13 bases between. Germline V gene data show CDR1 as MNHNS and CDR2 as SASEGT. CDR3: CASSEAGTRLSTDTQYF. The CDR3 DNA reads TGTGCCAGCAGTGAAGCGGGGACTCGCCTTAGCACAGATACGCAGTATTTT.

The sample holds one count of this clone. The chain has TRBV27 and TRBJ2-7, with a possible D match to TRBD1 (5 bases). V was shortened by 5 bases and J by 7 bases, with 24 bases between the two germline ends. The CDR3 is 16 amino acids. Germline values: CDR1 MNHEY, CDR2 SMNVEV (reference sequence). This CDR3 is CASSPQQGSASFEQYF. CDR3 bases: TGTGCCAGCAGTCCCCAGCAGGGTTCGGCTTCCTTTGAGCAGTACTTC.

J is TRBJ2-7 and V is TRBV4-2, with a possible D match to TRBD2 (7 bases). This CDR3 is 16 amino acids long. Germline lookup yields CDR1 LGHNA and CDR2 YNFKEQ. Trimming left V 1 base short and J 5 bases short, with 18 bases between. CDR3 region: CASSQVKAGHFNEQYF. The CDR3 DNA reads TGTGCCAGCAGCCAAGTTAAAGCGGGACATTTCAACGAGCAGTACTTC.

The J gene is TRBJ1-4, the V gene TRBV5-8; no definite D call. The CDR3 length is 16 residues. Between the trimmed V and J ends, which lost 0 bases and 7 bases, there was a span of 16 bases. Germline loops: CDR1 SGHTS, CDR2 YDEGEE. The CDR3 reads CASSLEVRARGEKLFF. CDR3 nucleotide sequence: TGTGCCAGCAGCTTGGAAGTAAGAGCCCGGGGTGAAAAACTGTTTTTT.

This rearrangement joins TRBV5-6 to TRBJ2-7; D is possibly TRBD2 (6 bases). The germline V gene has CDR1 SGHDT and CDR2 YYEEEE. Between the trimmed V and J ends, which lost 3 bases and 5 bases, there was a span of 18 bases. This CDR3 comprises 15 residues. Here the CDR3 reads CASSWVGQEGDEQYF. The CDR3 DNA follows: TGTGCCAGCAGCTGGGTTGGGCAGGAGGGAGACGAGCAGTACTTC.

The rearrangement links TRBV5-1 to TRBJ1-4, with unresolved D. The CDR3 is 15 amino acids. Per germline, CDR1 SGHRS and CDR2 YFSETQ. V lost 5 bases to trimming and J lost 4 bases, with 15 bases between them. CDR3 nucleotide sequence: TGCGCCAGCAGGGATAACGGGGAACGTAATGAAAAACTGTTTTTT. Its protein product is CASRDNGERNEKLFF.

The CDR3 here is CASSSPTGTGIYEQYF. The CDR3 region has the DNA TGCGCCAGCAGCTCACCCACCGGGACAGGTATTTACGAGCAGTACTTC. The chain has TRBV5-1 and TRBJ2-7, with 8 bases that match TRBD1. The CDR3 has 16 residues. The V segment lost 3 bases and the J segment 4 bases; nucleotides outside the gene matches: 12. Germline V gives CDR1 SGHRS, CDR2 YFSETQ.

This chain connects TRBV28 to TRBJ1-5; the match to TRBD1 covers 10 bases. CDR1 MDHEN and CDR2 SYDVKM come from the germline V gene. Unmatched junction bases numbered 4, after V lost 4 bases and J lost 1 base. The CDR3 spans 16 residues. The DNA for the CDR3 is TGTGCCAGCAGTTCAATGACAGGGGGCAGCAATCAGCCCCAGCATTTT. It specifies CASSSMTGGSNQPQHF.

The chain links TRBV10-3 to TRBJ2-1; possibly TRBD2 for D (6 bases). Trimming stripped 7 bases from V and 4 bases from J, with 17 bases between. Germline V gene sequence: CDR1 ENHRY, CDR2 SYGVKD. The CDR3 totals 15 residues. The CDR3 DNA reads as TGTGCCATCAAAGTCGGGACTGGCCCTTACAATGAGCAGTTCTTC. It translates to CAIKVGTGPYNEQFF.

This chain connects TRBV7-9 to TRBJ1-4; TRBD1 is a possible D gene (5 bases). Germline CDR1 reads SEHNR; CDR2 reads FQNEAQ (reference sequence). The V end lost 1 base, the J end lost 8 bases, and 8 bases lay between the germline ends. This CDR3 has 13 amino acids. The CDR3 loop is CASSLGEGEKLFF. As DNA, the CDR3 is TGTGCCAGCAGCTTAGGGGAGGGGGAAAAACTGTTTTTT.

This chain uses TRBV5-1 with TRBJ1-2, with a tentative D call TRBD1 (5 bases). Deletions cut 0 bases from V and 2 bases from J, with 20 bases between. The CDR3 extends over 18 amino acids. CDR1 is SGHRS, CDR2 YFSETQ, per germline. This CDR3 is CASSLVGGDGKGNYGYTF. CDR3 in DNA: TGCGCCAGCAGCTTGGTGGGGGGGGACGGGAAGGGAAACTATGGCTACACCTTC.

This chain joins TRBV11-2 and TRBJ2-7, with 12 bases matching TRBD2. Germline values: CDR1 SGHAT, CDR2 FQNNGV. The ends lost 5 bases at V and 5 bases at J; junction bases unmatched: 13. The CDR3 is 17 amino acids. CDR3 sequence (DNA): TGTGCCAGCAGCAGATATCGGGCCGGACTAGCGGGAAACGAGCAGTACTTC. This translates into CASSRYRAGLAGNEQYF. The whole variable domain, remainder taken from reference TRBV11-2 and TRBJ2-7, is EAGVAQSPRYKIIEKRQSVAFWCNPISGHATLYWYQQILGQGPKLLIQFQNNGVVDDSQLPKDRFSAERLKGVDSTLKIQPAKLEDSAVYLCASSRYRAGLAGNEQYFGPGTRLTVT.

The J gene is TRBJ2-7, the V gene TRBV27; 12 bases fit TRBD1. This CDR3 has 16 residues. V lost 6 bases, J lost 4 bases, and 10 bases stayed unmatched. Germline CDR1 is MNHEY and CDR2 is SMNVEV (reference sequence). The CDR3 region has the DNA TGTGCCAGCAGCTCCCCTAGGGGACAGGGGGCTTACGAGCAGTACTTC. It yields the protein CASSSPRGQGAYEQYF.

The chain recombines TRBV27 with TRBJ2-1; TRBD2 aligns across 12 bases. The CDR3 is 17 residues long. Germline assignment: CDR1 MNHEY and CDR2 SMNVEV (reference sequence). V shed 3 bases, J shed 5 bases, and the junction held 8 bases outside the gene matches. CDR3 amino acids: CASSFLAGLAGNNEQFF. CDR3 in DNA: TGTGCCAGCAGTTTCCTCGCGGGACTAGCGGGTAACAATGAGCAGTTCTTC.

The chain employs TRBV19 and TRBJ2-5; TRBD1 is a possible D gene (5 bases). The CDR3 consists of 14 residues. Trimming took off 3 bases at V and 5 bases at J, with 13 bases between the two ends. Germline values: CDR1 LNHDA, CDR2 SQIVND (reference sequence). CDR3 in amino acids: CASSIGSGLETQYF. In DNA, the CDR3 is TGTGCCAGTAGTATTGGTTCAGGGCTGGAGACCCAGTACTTC.

The chain's CDR3 is CASSQVRTSGRPAANEQYF. The CDR3 DNA is TGCGCCAGCAGCCAAGTCCGGACTAGCGGGAGACCCGCGGCTAACGAGCAGTACTTC. V and J are TRBV4-3 and TRBJ2-7, with 13 bases aligning to TRBD2. V gave up 1 base and J gave up 5 bases; unmatched junction bases: 14. The CDR3 covers 19 residues. The germline CDR1 and CDR2 sequences are LGHNA and YSLEER.

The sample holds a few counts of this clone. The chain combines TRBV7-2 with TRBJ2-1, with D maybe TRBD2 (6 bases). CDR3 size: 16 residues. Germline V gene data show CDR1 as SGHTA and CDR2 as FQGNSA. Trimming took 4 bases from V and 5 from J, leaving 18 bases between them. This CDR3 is CASSWAGGRMNNEQFF. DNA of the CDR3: TGTGCCAGCAGCTGGGCTGGGGGGAGAATGAACAATGAGCAGTTCTTC.

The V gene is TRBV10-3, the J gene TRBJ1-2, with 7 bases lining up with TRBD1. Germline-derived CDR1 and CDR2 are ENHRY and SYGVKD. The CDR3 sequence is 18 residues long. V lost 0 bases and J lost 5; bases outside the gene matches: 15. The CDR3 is CAISESRGQTPNDYGYTF. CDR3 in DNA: TGTGCCATCAGTGAGTCAAGGGGACAGACGCCAAACGATTATGGCTACACCTTC.

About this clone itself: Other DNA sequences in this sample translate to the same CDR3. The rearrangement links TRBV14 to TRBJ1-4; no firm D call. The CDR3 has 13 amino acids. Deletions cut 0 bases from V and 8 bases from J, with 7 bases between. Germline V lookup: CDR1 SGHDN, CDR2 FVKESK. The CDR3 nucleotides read TGTGCCAGCAGCCAAGAAGAGGGCGAAAAACTGTTTTTT. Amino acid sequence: CASSQEEGEKLFF.

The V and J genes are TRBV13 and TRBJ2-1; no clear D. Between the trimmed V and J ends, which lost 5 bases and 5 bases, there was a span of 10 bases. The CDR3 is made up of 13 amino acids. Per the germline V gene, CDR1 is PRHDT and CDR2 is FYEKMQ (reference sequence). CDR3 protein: CASSTRHNNEQFF. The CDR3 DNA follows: TGTGCCAGCAGCACACGACACAACAATGAGCAGTTCTTC.